These T cell receptor beta chains were read from a single sample in a study of blood T cell repertoires in COVID-19. Sequencing used immunoSEQ multiplex PCR; TCRdb keeps in-frame clones, though not all of them. Altogether about 58,000 clones are present, about 91% being singletons, with the ten largest covering roughly 13%. The specimen sequenced was peripheral blood. The receptors come from a woman aged 55-70 years with active COVID-19. Both conserved end residues are part of each CDR3. The D gene is left open where the match is weak.

J gene: TRBJ2-3
CDR3 length: 14
V gene: TRBV10-3
D gene: TRBD2
CDR3 protein: CAIKLAGSTDTQYF
CDR3 DNA: TGTGCCATCAAGCTAGCGGGGAGCACAGATACGCAGTATTTT

J gene: TRBJ2-7
CDR3 length: 14
V gene: TRBV10-1
D gene: TRBD2
CDR3 protein: CASSPSGRGYEQYF
CDR3 DNA: TGCGCCAGCAGCCCTTCAGGGAGGGGCTACGAGCAGTACTTC

J gene: TRBJ1-1
CDR3 length: 12
V gene: TRBV6-5
D gene: .
CDR3 protein: CASRGGVTEAFF
CDR3 DNA: TGTGCCAGCAGGGGAGGGGTTACTGAAGCTTTCTTT

J gene: TRBJ2-1
CDR3 length: 13
V gene: TRBV2
D gene: TRBD2
CDR3 protein: CASRGSSGGEQFF
CDR3 DNA: TGTGCCAGCAGGGGTTCTTCGGGAGGTGAGCAGTTCTTC

J gene: TRBJ1-2
CDR3 length: 15
V gene: TRBV6-6
D gene: TRBD1
CDR3 protein: CASNGVDRGLYGYTF
CDR3 DNA: TGTGCCAGCAACGGTGTGGACAGGGGCCTCTATGGCTACACCTTC

J gene: TRBJ2-3
CDR3 length: 15
V gene: TRBV3-1/TRBV3-2
D gene: TRBD2
CDR3 protein: CASSRSGGSTDTQYF
CDR3 DNA: TGTGCCAGCAGCCGTTCGGGGGGGAGCACAGATACGCAGTATTTT

J gene: TRBJ1-1
CDR3 length: 13
V gene: TRBV18
D gene: .
CDR3 protein: CASSSDKNTEAFF
CDR3 DNA: TGTGCCAGCTCATCCGACAAAAACACTGAAGCTTTCTTT

J gene: TRBJ1-2
CDR3 length: 14
V gene: TRBV10-2
D gene: TRBD1
CDR3 protein: CASSWDRANYGYTF
CDR3 DNA: TGCGCCAGCAGTTGGGACAGGGCTAACTATGGCTACACCTTC

J gene: TRBJ1-3
CDR3 length: 14
V gene: TRBV7-2
D gene: TRBD1
CDR3 protein: CASSLTGGGNTIYF
CDR3 DNA: TGTGCCAGCAGCTTGACAGGGGGAGGAAACACCATATATTTT

J gene: TRBJ2-4
CDR3 length: 16
V gene: TRBV6-2/TRBV6-3
D gene: .
CDR3 protein: CASSSDREGVLNIQYF
CDR3 DNA: TGTGCCAGCAGCTCGGACAGGGAGGGAGTGCTAAACATTCAGTACTTC